This T cell receptor beta chain appears in the sequencing data of a study of cytomegalovirus exposure and HLA in healthy donors. On this clone itself: The antigen is unknown.

Study-wide findings and caveats: HLA restriction was apparent for most CMV-associated TCR beta chains in a later analysis. Among TCR beta chains, those listed as cytomegalovirus-associated numbered about 160. In a later analysis, specific HLA alleles were associated with 15,000 to 20,000 TCR beta sequences at a 0.05 false discovery rate.

This PCR relied on a set of 60 Vbeta primers and 13 Jbeta primers. In the original workflow: There were around 80 million unique TCR beta chains by a later count, and about 12 million of them were shared. Measured with immunoSEQ multiplex PCR; TCRdb has only the in-frame clones, and not every one. Clone size and V and J calls were adopted from that table, with D and trimming inferred from the DNA. The data show 180,000 or so clones, around three quarters seen once. This CDR3 has 14 residues. Trimming stripped 11 bases from V and 0 bases from J, with 13 bases between. The germline V gene encodes CDR1 MNHNS and CDR2 SASEGT.

Sequences were obtained from PBMCs. The chain uses TRBV6-1 and TRBJ1-4; TRBD1 is a possible D gene (5 bases). This sequence originates from a woman aged 30 to 39 in good health and CMV-seropositive. CDR3: CAARDRATNEKLFF. CDR3 nucleotides: TGTGCCGCCCGAGACAGAGCAACTAATGAAAAACTGTTTTTT.